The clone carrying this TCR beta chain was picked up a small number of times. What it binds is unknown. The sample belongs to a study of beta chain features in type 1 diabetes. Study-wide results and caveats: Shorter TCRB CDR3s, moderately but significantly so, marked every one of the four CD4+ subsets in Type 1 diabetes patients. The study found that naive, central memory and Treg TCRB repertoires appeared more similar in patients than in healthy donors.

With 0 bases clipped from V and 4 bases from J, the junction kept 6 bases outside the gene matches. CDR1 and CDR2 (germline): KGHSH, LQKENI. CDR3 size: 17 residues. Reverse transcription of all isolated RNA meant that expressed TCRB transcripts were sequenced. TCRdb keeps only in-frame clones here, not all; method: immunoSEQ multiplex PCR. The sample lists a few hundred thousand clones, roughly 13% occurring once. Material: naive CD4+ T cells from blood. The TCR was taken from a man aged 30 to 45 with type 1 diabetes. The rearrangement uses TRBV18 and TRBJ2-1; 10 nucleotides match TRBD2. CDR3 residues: CASSPPSSGRVYNEQFF. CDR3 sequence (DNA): TGTGCCAGCTCACCACCGTCTAGCGGGAGAGTGTACAATGAGCAGTTCTTC.